This T cell receptor beta chain was sequenced for a study of Tregs in tolerant kidney transplant recipients. The ends were cut back, 0 bases at V and 2 bases at J, with 4 bases in the middle. Germline V gene data show CDR1 as SGHVS and CDR2 as FQNEAQ. This CDR3 contains 13 residues. Clones were sequenced by immunoSEQ multiplex PCR, and TCRdb holds only the in-frame ones, with some missing. The sample includes 75,000 to 100,000 clones, approximately 94% of them seen just once. This chain uses TRBV7-8 with TRBJ1-1; unclear D gene. This sequence originates from a human donor in good health. The sequencing sample was made of CD8+ T cells from blood. The CDR3 sequence is CASSLAGNTEAFF. CDR3 nucleotides: TGTGCCAGCAGCTTAGCGGGCAACACTGAAGCTTTCTTT. Looking up the rest from reference TRBV7-8 and TRBJ1-1 gives the full variable domain: GAGVSQSPRYKVAKRGQDVALRCDPISGHVSLFWYQQALGQGPEFLTYFQNEAQLDKSGLPSDRFFAERPEGSVSTLKIQRTQQEDSAVYLCASSLAGNTEAFFGQGTRLTVV.